There are a few counts of the clone carrying this T cell receptor (beta chain). The data are from a study of blood T cell repertoires in COVID-19. Study-wide context: T cells, B-cell-depleted T cells, or PBMCs supplied cDNA or gDNA.

Germline V gives CDR1 SEHNR, CDR2 FQNEAQ (reference sequence). The CDR3 extends over 15 amino acids. V lost 3 bases and J lost 5; bases outside the gene matches: 5. In the original processing: Amplification with reference gene primers provided the estimates of nucleated cell counts. Generated by immunoSEQ multiplex PCR, the TCRdb table keeps only in-frame clones and is missing some. Clone size and V and J calls were adopted from that table, with D and trimming inferred from the DNA. The sample yields some 150,000 clones, about 73% seen once. This TCR derives from a man older than 75 with acute or convalescent COVID-19. V usage is TRBV7-9 and J usage is TRBJ1-5; 9 positions agree with TRBD1. Source material: peripheral blood. The CDR3 protein is CASSLGQGLYQPQHF. CDR3 bases: TGTGCCAGCAGCTTGGGACAGGGCCTCTATCAGCCCCAGCATTTT.